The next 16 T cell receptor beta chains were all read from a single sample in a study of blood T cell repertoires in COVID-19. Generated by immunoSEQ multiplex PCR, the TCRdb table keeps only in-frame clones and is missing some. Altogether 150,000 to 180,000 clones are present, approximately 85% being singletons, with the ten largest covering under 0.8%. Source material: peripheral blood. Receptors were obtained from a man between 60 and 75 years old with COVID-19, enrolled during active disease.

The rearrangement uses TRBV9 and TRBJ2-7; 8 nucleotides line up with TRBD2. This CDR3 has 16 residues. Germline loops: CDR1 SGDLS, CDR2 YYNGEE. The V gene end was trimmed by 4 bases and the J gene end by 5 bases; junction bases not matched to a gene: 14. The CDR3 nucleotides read TGTGCCAGCAGCTTCCAAGCGGGAGTAGGTTTCGACGAGCAGTACTTC. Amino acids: CASSFQAGVGFDEQYF.

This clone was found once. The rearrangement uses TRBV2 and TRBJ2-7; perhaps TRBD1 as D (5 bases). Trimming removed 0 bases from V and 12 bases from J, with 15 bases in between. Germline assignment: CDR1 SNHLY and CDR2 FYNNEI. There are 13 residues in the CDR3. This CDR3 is CASSEAPVRVGYF. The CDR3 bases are TGTGCCAGCAGTGAAGCGCCAGTCAGGGTTGGGTACTTC.

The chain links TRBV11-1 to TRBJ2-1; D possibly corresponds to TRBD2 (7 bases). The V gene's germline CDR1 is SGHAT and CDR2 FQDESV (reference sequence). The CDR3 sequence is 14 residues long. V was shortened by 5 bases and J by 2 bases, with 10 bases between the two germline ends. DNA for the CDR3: TGTGCCAGCAGCGAGGGGGGGCCCTACAATGAGCAGTTCTTC. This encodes CASSEGGPYNEQFF.

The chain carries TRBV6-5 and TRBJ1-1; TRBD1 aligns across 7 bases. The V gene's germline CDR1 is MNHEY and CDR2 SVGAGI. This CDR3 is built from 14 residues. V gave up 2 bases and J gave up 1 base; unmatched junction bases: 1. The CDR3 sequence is CASSYPGGNTEAFF. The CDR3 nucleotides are TGTGCCAGCAGTTACCCAGGGGGGAACACTGAAGCTTTCTTT.

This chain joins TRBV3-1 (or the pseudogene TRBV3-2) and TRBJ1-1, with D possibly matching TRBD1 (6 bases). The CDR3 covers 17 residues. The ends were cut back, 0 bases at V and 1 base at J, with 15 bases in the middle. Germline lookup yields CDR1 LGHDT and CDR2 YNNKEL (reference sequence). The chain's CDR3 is CASSQDFGAGANTEAFF. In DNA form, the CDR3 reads TGTGCCAGCAGCCAAGATTTTGGAGCAGGGGCGAACACTGAAGCTTTCTTT.

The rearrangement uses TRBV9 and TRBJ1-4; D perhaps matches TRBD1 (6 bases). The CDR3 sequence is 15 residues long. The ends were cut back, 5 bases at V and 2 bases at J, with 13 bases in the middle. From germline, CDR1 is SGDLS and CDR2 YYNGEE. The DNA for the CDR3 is TGTGCCAGCAGTACAGGGATCCCGACTAATGAAAAACTGTTTTTT. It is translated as CASSTGIPTNEKLFF. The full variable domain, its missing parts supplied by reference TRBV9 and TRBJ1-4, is DSGVTQTPKHLITATGQRVTLRCSPRSGDLSVYWYQQSLDQGLQFLIQYYNGEERAKGNILERFSAQQFPDLHSELNLSSLELGDSALYFCASSTGIPTNEKLFFGSGTQLSVL.

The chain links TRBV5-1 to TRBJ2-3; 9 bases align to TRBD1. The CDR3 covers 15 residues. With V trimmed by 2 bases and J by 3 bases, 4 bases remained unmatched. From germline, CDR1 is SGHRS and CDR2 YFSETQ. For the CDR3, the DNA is TGCGCCAGCAGCTTACAGGGGGCCCGTACAGATACGCAGTATTTT. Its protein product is CASSLQGARTDTQYF.

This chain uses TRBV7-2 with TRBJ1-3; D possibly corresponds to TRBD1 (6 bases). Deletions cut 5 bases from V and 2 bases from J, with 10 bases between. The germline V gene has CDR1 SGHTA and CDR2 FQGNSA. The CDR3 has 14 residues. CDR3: CASSQGTTGNTIYF. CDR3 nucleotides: TGTGCCAGCAGCCAAGGGACAACTGGAAACACCATATATTTT.

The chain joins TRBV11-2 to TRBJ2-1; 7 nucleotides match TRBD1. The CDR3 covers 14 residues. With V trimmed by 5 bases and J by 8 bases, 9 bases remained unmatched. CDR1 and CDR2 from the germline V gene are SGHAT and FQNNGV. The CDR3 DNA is TGTGCCAGCAGCCGGGACAGAGGTTTGGATGAGCAGTTCTTC. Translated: CASSRDRGLDEQFF.

In DNA, the CDR3 is TGTGCCTGGAGTCTCGGGAGGGGAGCTTTCTTT. Translating gives CAWSLGRGAFF. This sequence joins TRBV30 and TRBJ1-1, with a weak D call TRBD1 (5 bases). The germline V gene has CDR1 GTSNPN and CDR2 SVGIG (reference sequence). The V end lost 2 bases, the J end lost 10 bases, and 11 bases lay between the germline ends. CDR3 length equals 11 residues.

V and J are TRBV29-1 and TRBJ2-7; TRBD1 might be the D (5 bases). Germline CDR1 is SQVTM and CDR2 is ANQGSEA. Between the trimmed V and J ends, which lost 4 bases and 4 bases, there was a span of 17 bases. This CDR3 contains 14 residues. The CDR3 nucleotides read TGCAGCGTTGTTCGAGGTGACAGACTTTACGAGCAGTACTTC. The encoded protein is CSVVRGDRLYEQYF.

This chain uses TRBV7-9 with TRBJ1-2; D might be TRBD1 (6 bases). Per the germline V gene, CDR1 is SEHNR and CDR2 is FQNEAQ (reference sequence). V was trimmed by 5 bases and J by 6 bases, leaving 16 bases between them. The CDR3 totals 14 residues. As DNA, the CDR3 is TGTGCCAGCAGCCAGGGGAGGGACTATGATGGCTACACCTTC. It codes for CASSQGRDYDGYTF.

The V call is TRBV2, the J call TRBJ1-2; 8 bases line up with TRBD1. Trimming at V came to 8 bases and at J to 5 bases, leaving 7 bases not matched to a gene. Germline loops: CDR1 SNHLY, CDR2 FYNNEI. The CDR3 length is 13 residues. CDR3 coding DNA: TGTGCCAGCGACGGACAGGGAAGATATGGCTACACCTTC. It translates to CASDGQGRYGYTF.

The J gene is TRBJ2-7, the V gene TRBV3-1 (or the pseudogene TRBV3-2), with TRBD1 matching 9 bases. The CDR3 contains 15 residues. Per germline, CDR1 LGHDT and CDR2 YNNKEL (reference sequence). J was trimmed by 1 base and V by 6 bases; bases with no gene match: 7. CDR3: CASSPGTGNSYEQYF. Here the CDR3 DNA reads TGTGCCAGCAGTCCCGGGACAGGGAATTCCTACGAGCAGTACTTC.

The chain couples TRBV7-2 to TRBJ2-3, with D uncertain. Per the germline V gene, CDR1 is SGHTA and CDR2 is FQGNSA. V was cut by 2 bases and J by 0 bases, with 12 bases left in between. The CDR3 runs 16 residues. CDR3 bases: TGTGCCAGCAGCTTATTCCCTGGGCAGAGCACAGATACGCAGTATTTT. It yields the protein CASSLFPGQSTDTQYF.

CDR3 nucleotides: TGCGCCAGCAGCCAACGCAGGGTGGCTAATGAAAAACTGTTTTTT. Amino acids: CASSQRRVANEKLFF. The chain joins TRBV4-3 to TRBJ1-4, with a possible D match to TRBD1 (5 bases). The CDR3 has 15 residues. V was cut by 2 bases and J by 3 bases, with 10 bases left in between. Per the germline V gene, CDR1 is LGHNA and CDR2 is YSLEER.